Below are 20 T cell receptor beta chains sequenced from a single sample in a study of T cell repertoires in cytomegalovirus infection. From the reads, TCRdb called clonotypes with MiXCR, one entry per CDR3 protein. Of about 680,000 distinct CDR3 sequences in the sample, roughly 24% were seen once. Sequencing was performed on CD8+ T cells from PBMCs. The receptors derive from a human donor in good health (CMV status not recorded). Some clones in this sample may be carry-over from other donors' samples.

A few counts support this clonotype. This chain joins TRBV9 and TRBJ1-4; the match to TRBD1 covers 9 bases. With V trimmed by 4 bases and J by 7 bases, 8 bases remained unmatched. This CDR3 is built from 15 residues. The germline CDR1 and CDR2 sequences are SGDLS and YYNGEE. The CDR3 loop reads CASSRSGTGSEKLFF. Here the CDR3 DNA reads TGTGCCAGCAGCCGATCCGGGACAGGGAGTGAAAAACTGTTTTTT.

The chain uses TRBV7-3 and TRBJ2-2; 8 nucleotides line up with TRBD1. The CDR3 has 15 residues. J gave up 4 bases and V 5 bases, and 6 bases lay outside the gene matches. Germline lookup yields CDR1 SGHTA and CDR2 FQGTGA. The CDR3 protein is CASSPTGGITGELFF. DNA for the CDR3: TGTGCCAGCAGCCCCACAGGGGGGATCACCGGGGAGCTGTTTTTT.

The sample holds a few counts of this clonotype. V usage is TRBV10-3 and J usage is TRBJ2-7; 10 bases map to TRBD2. Trimming cost V 3 bases and J 7 bases; bases outside gene matches: 12. Germline lookup yields CDR1 ENHRY and CDR2 SYGVKD. The CDR3 consists of 16 residues. CDR3 sequence (DNA): TGTGCCATCAGTGAAGGGGGTAGCGGGGGGCAAGGGGAGCAGTACGTC. Its translation is CAISEGGSGGQGEQYV.

This sequence joins TRBV5-1 and TRBJ1-1; 10 bases match TRBD1. V was pared by 2 bases and J by 0 bases, with 4 bases of the junction left unmatched. The CDR3 covers 16 residues. CDR1 is SGHRS, CDR2 YFSETQ, per germline. DNA of the CDR3: TGCGCCAGCAGCTTAAGACAGGGGGCAATGAACACTGAAGCTTTCTTT. It encodes CASSLRQGAMNTEAFF.

The J gene is TRBJ2-5, the V gene TRBV11-3, with 14 bases aligning to TRBD2. CDR1 is SGHNT and CDR2 is YENEEA in the germline V gene. The J segment lost 5 bases and the V segment lost 5 bases, leaving 7 bases of the junction unmatched. The CDR3 extends over 16 amino acids. CDR3 sequence (DNA): TGTGCCAGCAGCCCCGGACTAGCGGGGGGAACGGAGACCCAGTACTTC. This codes for CASSPGLAGGTETQYF.

This clonotype was detected once. The V and J genes are TRBV19 and TRBJ2-1, with TRBD2 matching over 9 bases. The CDR3 loop spans 13 amino acids. The germline gives CDR1 LNHDA, CDR2 SQIVND (reference sequence). The V and J ends lost 7 bases and 10 bases, in that order; junction bases with no gene match: 8. This CDR3 reads CASNSAGGYEQFF. The DNA for the CDR3 is TGTGCCAGTAACTCAGCGGGGGGTTACGAGCAGTTCTTC.

This clonotype has a count of ten or more. The chain joins TRBV7-6 to TRBJ2-7, with 7 positions matching TRBD2. This CDR3 spans 14 amino acids. Germline assignment: CDR1 SGHVS and CDR2 FNYEAQ. The V gene end was trimmed by 5 bases and the J gene end by 0 bases; junction bases not matched to a gene: 4. The CDR3 here is CASSPRTSSYEQYV. CDR3 in DNA: TGTGCCAGCAGCCCTCGGACTAGCTCCTACGAGCAGTACGTC.

This clonotype came up many times. The J gene is TRBJ1-6, the V gene TRBV4-2; the D is unclear. This CDR3 has 14 residues. The V end lost 3 bases, the J end lost 7 bases, and 10 bases lay between the germline ends. Germline lookup yields CDR1 LGHNA and CDR2 YNFKEQ. The CDR3 here is CASSQKNSNSPLHF. In DNA form, the CDR3 reads TGTGCCAGCAGCCAGAAAAACTCCAATTCACCCCTCCACTTT.

The V call is TRBV20-1, the J call TRBJ1-1; D is ambiguous. CDR3 length: 14 amino acids. Between the trimmed V and J ends, which lost 6 bases and 0 bases, there was a span of 14 bases. Germline loops: CDR1 DFQATT, CDR2 SNEGSKA (reference sequence). DNA for the CDR3: TGCAGTGCCGTCGGCGACACACTGAACACTGAAGCTTTCTTT. Translated: CSAVGDTLNTEAFF.

In its sample, this clonotype was seen many times. The gene calls are TRBV6-2 or TRBV6-3 and TRBJ2-1, with 7 bases matching TRBD1. The V and J ends lost 7 bases and 2 bases, in that order; junction bases with no gene match: 11. The CDR3 totals 16 residues. Germline V gene lookup returns CDR1 MNHEY and CDR2 SVGEGT. The CDR3 coding sequence is TGTGCCAGCACCTACAGGGGTTCGCTCCCCTACAATGAGCAGTTCTTC. It is translated as CASTYRGSLPYNEQFF.

This clonotype was seen more than once but under ten times. The chain combines TRBV29-1 with TRBJ1-1; TRBD1 matches 8 bases. Trimming took 6 bases from V and 2 from J; bases not matched to a gene: 5. CDR1 SQVTM and CDR2 ANQGSEA come from the germline V gene. The CDR3 sequence is 13 residues long. The CDR3 bases are TGCAGCGTCCGGGACAGGTTTAACACTGAAGCTTTCTTT. Its translation: CSVRDRFNTEAFF.

This clonotype was found many times. CDR3 amino acids: CASSPGAGTEAFF. The CDR3 coding sequence is TGTGCCAGCAGCCCAGGGGCGGGCACTGAAGCTTTCTTT. The chain carries TRBV7-6 and TRBJ1-1, with D maybe TRBD1 (6 bases). Germline lookup yields CDR1 SGHVS and CDR2 FNYEAQ. This CDR3 spans 13 amino acids. Trimming cost V 5 bases and J 4 bases, with 11 bases left between them.

This clonotype was detected ten times or more. This chain connects TRBV7-2 to TRBJ2-1; 12 bases align to TRBD2. CDR3 size: 16 residues. Per germline, CDR1 SGHTA and CDR2 FQGNSA. V dropped 5 bases and J dropped 7; count of bases not matched to a gene: 9. The CDR3: CASSPLAGGPGNEQFF. CDR3 DNA: TGTGCCAGCAGCCCTCTAGCGGGGGGGCCGGGGAATGAGCAGTTCTTC. Full variable domain (missing parts from reference TRBV7-2 and TRBJ2-1): GAGVSQSPSNKVTEKGKDVELRCDPISGHTALYWYRQSLGQGLEFLIYFQGNSAPDKSGLPSDRFSAERTGGSVSTLTIQRTQQEDSAVYLCASSPLAGGPGNEQFFGPGTRLTVL.

V is TRBV10-2 and J is TRBJ2-5; the D is unclear. Trimming removed 4 bases at V and 5 bases at J, with 14 bases between. CDR3 length: 14 amino acids. The V gene's germline CDR1 is WSHSY and CDR2 SAAADI. The CDR3 loop reads CASSVSGLVETQYF. For the CDR3, the DNA is TGCGCCAGCAGTGTGTCAGGTTTGGTGGAGACCCAGTACTTC.

About this clonotype itself: A much larger clone lies a single base off, so this may be a read error. This sequence joins TRBV7-4 and TRBJ1-4; D is undetermined. Germline CDR1 and CDR2: SGHVT and SQSDAQ. This CDR3 is 16 amino acids long. Trimming removed 7 bases at V and 0 bases at J, with 15 bases between. The CDR3 nucleotides are TGTGCCAGCAACCCGCGGACGGACTCAACTAATGAAAAACTGTTTTTT. This translates into CASNPRTDSTNEKLFF.

This sequence joins TRBV19 and TRBJ2-7; 9 bases match TRBD1. The CDR3 is 15 amino acids. Losses at the gene ends were 3 bases for V and 3 bases for J; bases not matched to a gene: 6. The germline V gene has CDR1 LNHDA and CDR2 SQIVND (reference sequence). The CDR3 loop reads CASSILDRGDYEQYF. CDR3 DNA sequence: TGTGCCAGTAGTATCCTGGACAGGGGAGACTACGAGCAGTACTTC.

This clonotype was observed at least ten times. The chain joins TRBV6-1 to TRBJ1-5; D not certain. V lost 2 bases and J lost 11, with 10 bases in between. Germline loops: CDR1 MNHNS, CDR2 SASEGT. This CDR3 comprises 12 residues. The CDR3 reads CASSEKGITQHF. CDR3 DNA: TGTGCCAGCAGTGAAAAAGGAATAACCCAGCATTTT.

Comment on this clonotype: Possible read error: a much larger clone is one base away. The chain is built from TRBV7-1 and TRBJ1-1; D might be TRBD1 (6 bases). TRBV7-1 is given ORF status, its function remaining uncertain. The CDR3 spans 15 residues. CDR3 DNA sequence: TGTGCCAGCAGCCCTCTCGGGGGGCGCCCCACTGAAGCTTGCTTT. Its protein is CASSPLGGRPTEACF.

As to this clonotype: A much more abundant neighbour one base away suggests this may be a read error. The rearrangement uses TRBV28 and TRBJ2-1; TRBD2 aligns across 9 bases. The CDR3 is 16 residues long. Germline V CDR1 and CDR2: MDHEN, SYDVKM. CDR3 sequence reads: CASRARRGGYYDEQFF. CDR3 DNA sequence: TGTGCCAGCCGAGCCAGGCGGGGGGGCTACTACGATGAGCAGTTCTTC. The variable domain in full, completed from reference TRBV28 and TRBJ2-1, reads DVKVTQSSRYLVKRTGEKVFLECVQDMDHENMFWYRQDPGLGLRLIYFSYDVKMKEKGDIPEGYSVSREKKERFSLILESASTNQTSMYLCASRARRGGYYDEQFFGPGTRLTVL.

This clonotype occurred a few times. CDR3 in DNA: TGTGCCAGCACTACCCCGGGGGACAATGAGCAGTTCTTC. It translates to CASTTPGDNEQFF. The chain recombines TRBV6-6 with TRBJ2-1, with D possibly being TRBD2 (6 bases). The V end lost 7 bases, the J end lost 5 bases, and 12 bases lay between the germline ends. The CDR3 is 13 amino acids. Germline V CDR1 and CDR2: MNHNY, SVGAGI (reference sequence).